The 9 T cell receptor beta chains in this list originate from one sample, sequenced in a study of T cell changes during pregnancy in multiple sclerosis. Libraries were prepared by immunoSEQ multiplex PCR; TCRdb keeps only in-frame clonotypes and omits some of them. In the table there are about 59,000 clones, around 90% of which are singletons. The specimen comprised peripheral blood, sampled in the second trimester of pregnancy. The receptors were gathered from a female donor with multiple sclerosis, enrolled in a pregnancy study.

This chain uses TRBV12-5 with TRBJ1-1, with 9 bases matching TRBD1. This CDR3 is built from 15 residues. Germline loops: CDR1 LGHNT, CDR2 FRNRAP. J was trimmed by 4 bases and V by 4 bases; bases with no gene match: 7. As DNA, the CDR3 is TGTGCTAGTGGTTCAAACAGGGGGCTGGGCACTGAAGCTTTCTTT. Translation: CASGSNRGLGTEAFF.

This clone has a handful of counts. V and J are TRBV5-1 and TRBJ1-1; tentatively, D is TRBD1 (5 bases). Germline CDR1 reads SGHRS; CDR2 reads YFSETQ. The germline V and J ends were trimmed by 1 base and 4 bases, with 11 bases remaining between them. The CDR3 runs 14 residues. The CDR3 is CASSLSWGGTEAFF. For the CDR3, the DNA is TGCGCCAGCAGCTTGTCCTGGGGCGGCACTGAAGCTTTCTTT. The entire variable domain, with the rest obtained from reference TRBV5-1 and TRBJ1-1, is as follows: KAGVTQTPRYLIKTRGQQVTLSCSPISGHRSVSWYQQTPGQGLQFLFEYFSETQRNKGNFPGRFSGRQFSNSRSEMNVSTLELGDSALYLCASSLSWGGTEAFFGQGTRLTVV.

This clone was detected once. The rearrangement joins TRBV7-2 to TRBJ2-7; tentatively, D is TRBD2 (6 bases). V dropped 6 bases and J dropped 3 bases, with 9 bases sitting between them. This CDR3 has 12 residues. Looked up from germline, CDR1 is SGHTA and CDR2 is FQGNSA. Here the CDR3 DNA reads TGTGCCAGCAGTTGGGACTTCTACGAGCAGTACTTC. Translation: CASSWDFYEQYF.

V and J are TRBV11-2 and TRBJ2-5, with 14 bases aligning to TRBD2. The CDR3 has 16 residues. CDR1 SGHAT and CDR2 FQNNGV come from the germline V gene. Unmatched junction bases numbered 3, after V lost 1 base and J lost 5 bases. The CDR3 DNA sequence: TGTGCCAGCAGCTTAGGGGGACTAGCGGGGGTCGAGACCCAGTACTTC. It is translated as CASSLGGLAGVETQYF.

V and J are TRBV29-1 and TRBJ2-1; 7 bases agree with TRBD2. CDR1 is SQVTM, CDR2 ANQGSEA, per germline. V was clipped by 4 bases and J by 9 bases; unmatched bases: 12. The CDR3 has 14 amino acids. CDR3 DNA sequence: TGCAGCGTTGGACCCCGGCGGGGGTTCAGTGAGCAGTTCTTC. Amino acid sequence: CSVGPRRGFSEQFF.

As DNA, the CDR3 is TGCGCCAGCAGCTTCCTAGCGGGGGACACCGGGGAGCTGTTTTTT. Protein sequence: CASSFLAGDTGELFF. The chain combines TRBV5-1 with TRBJ2-2; the match to TRBD2 covers 10 bases. Per the germline V gene, CDR1 is SGHRS and CDR2 is YFSETQ. The CDR3 covers 15 residues. Trimming at V came to 2 bases and at J to 3 bases, leaving 1 base not matched to a gene. Drawing the rest from reference TRBV5-1 and TRBJ2-2, the complete variable domain is KAGVTQTPRYLIKTRGQQVTLSCSPISGHRSVSWYQQTPGQGLQFLFEYFSETQRNKGNFPGRFSGRQFSNSRSEMNVSTLELGDSALYLCASSFLAGDTGELFFGEGSRLTVL.

The chain is built from TRBV29-1 and TRBJ1-5; 8 bases are shared with TRBD1. This CDR3 comprises 13 residues. CDR1 is SQVTM, CDR2 ANQGSEA, per germline. Trimming cost V 3 bases and J 5 bases; bases outside gene matches: 3. CDR3 amino acids: CSVEVDRDQPQHF. DNA for the CDR3: TGCAGCGTTGAGGTGGACAGGGATCAGCCCCAGCATTTT.

The chain uses TRBV5-1 and TRBJ2-6; D gene uncertain. CDR3 length: 16 residues. The germline V gene has CDR1 SGHRS and CDR2 YFSETQ. The V and J ends lost 4 bases and 0 bases respectively, with 11 bases between them. CDR3 amino acids: CASSEAPSSGANVLTF. In nucleotides, the CDR3 is TGCGCCAGCAGCGAGGCCCCGAGCTCTGGGGCCAACGTCCTGACTTTC.

The V call is TRBV19, the J call TRBJ1-5; 8 nucleotides align to TRBD1. Germline loops: CDR1 LNHDA, CDR2 SQIVND (reference sequence). The CDR3 runs 16 residues. Trimming removed 2 bases from V and 2 bases from J; junction bases left unmatched: 5. The DNA for the CDR3 is TGTGCCAGTAGTATACTACAGGGGGGCCGCAATCAGCCCCAGCATTTT. Protein sequence: CASSILQGGRNQPQHF. The full variable domain, its missing parts supplied by reference TRBV19 and TRBJ1-5, is DGGITQSPKYLFRKEGQNVTLSCEQNLNHDAMYWYRQDPGQGLRLIYYSQIVNDFQKGDIAEGYSVSREKKESFPLTVTSAQKNPTAFYLCASSILQGGRNQPQHFGDGTRLSIL.